The rows below give T cell receptor beta chains drawn from one sample of a study of CD8 T cells in Susac syndrome. TCRdb ran MiXCR on the immunoSEQ multiplex PCR reads and lists one entry per CDR3 protein. The data contain around 45,000 distinct CDR3 sequences, under 95% of them singletons. The sequenced sample was CD8+ T cells from PBMCs. These receptors all come from a human donor in good health. Each CDR3 is given with its conserved first and last residue. A D gene is named only where the DNA matches it firmly. A clone size is listed for some rows: how often the clone was seen (once, few, many), or a class if it is expanded.

j_call clone_size d_call v_call cdr3_nt cdr3_aa
TRBJ2-7 - TRBD1 TRBV5-6 TGTGCCAGCAGCTCGGGACAGGGCATCAACGAGCAGTACTTC CASSSGQGINEQYF
TRBJ2-1 once TRBD2 TRBV29-1 TGCAGCGTTGAATTGCAGCGGGAGGGGTATGAGCAGTTCTTC CSVELQREGYEQFF
TRBJ2-1 - TRBD1 TRBV29-1 TGCAGCCCTTGGACAGGGGATGGGGAGCAGTTCTTC CSPWTGDGEQFF
TRBJ2-7 - TRBD2 TRBV2 TGTGCCAGCAGTCCGGCTAGCGGGAGAACCGGGCAGTACTTC CASSPASGRTGQYF
TRBJ2-1 once TRBD2 TRBV12-3/TRBV12-4 TGTGCCAGCAGACTAGCGGAGAGCTCCTACAATGAGCAGTTCTTC CASRLAESSYNEQFF
TRBJ2-7 once - TRBV9 TGTGCCAGCAGCGTATCGAGTGACAGCTACGAGCAGTACTTC CASSVSSDSYEQYF
TRBJ2-7 - - TRBV4-1 TGCGCCAGCAGCCCCGCGGAACAAAACCCCTACGAGCAGTACTTC CASSPAEQNPYEQYF
TRBJ2-7 - - TRBV29-1 TGCAGCGTTGGGACGGGCACCTACGAGCAGTACTTC CSVGTGTYEQYF
TRBJ2-3 - TRBD2 TRBV6-5 TGTGCCAGCAGTTACTCGAGCGGGACTAGCGGGATCGGAGGAGGAGATACGCAGTATTTT CASSYSSGTSGIGGGDTQYF
TRBJ2-7 - - TRBV5-6 TGTGCCAGCAGCTTGCAGGGGGAGCAGTACTTC CASSLQGEQYF
TRBJ2-3 - - TRBV30 TGTGCCTTGGAGACAGATACGCAGTATTTT CALETDTQYF
TRBJ1-2 - TRBD1 TRBV19 TGTGCCAGTAGGACGACAGGGAAATATGGCTACACCTTC CASRTTGKYGYTF
TRBJ2-1 - - TRBV7-9 TGTGCCAGCAGCTTAAGTGGGAGCGAGCAGTTCTTC CASSLSGSEQFF
TRBJ2-7 - - TRBV7-2 TGTGCCAGCAGCTTATCCTTATCCGGGGGCTACGAGCAGTACTTC CASSLSLSGGYEQYF
TRBJ1-3 once - TRBV7-2 TGTGCCAGCAGCTTATGGGGGGCGGACGGAAACACCATATATTTT CASSLWGADGNTIYF
TRBJ2-7 - TRBD1 TRBV28 TGTGCCAGCAGCGGACAGGTTAGGGTCTACGAGCAGTACTTC CASSGQVRVYEQYF
TRBJ1-1 - - TRBV4-1 TGCGCCAGCAGCCAAGAGGGCCCGGGTAGAACTGAAGCTTTCTTT CASSQEGPGRTEAFF
TRBJ2-7 once - TRBV7-9 TGTGCCAGCAGCTTAACCGGGACGTCCGCCTACGAGCAGTACTTC CASSLTGTSAYEQYF
TRBJ2-2 - - TRBV5-6 TGTGCCAGCAGCTTGCAGGCGACCGGGGAGCTGTTTTTT CASSLQATGELFF
TRBJ2-7 - - TRBV12-3/TRBV12-4 TGTGCCAGCAGTTTCGACAGATACGAGCAGTACTTC CASSFDRYEQYF
TRBJ2-7 - TRBD1 TRBV29-1 TGCAGCGTCGGCGCAGGGGGATACGAGCAGTACTTC CSVGAGGYEQYF
TRBJ2-7 - TRBD1 TRBV5-1 TGCGCCAGCAGCTTTGGGACAGCCTACGAGCAGTACTTC CASSFGTAYEQYF
TRBJ2-1 once TRBD1 TRBV19 TGTGCCAGTAGTACCGGGACAGGGGGGCCCTACAATGAGCAGTTCTTC CASSTGTGGPYNEQFF
TRBJ2-1 - - TRBV28 TGTGCCAGCAGTTTGGGTCCCGCTGTTTACAATGAGCAGTTCTTC CASSLGPAVYNEQFF
TRBJ2-7 - - TRBV7-8 TGTGCCAGCAGCTTAGGGGACCAGTATAGATACGAGCAGTACTTC CASSLGDQYRYEQYF
TRBJ1-5 once - TRBV15 TGTGCCACCAGCAGACCTTCAGGGCGGGGTAGCAATCAGCCCCAGCATTTT CATSRPSGRGSNQPQHF
TRBJ2-7 - TRBD2 TRBV2 TGTGCCAGCAGCTCCGGACTAGCGGAAGACCTTGTCGTAGACAAGCAGTACTTC CASSSGLAEDLVVDKQYF
TRBJ1-1 - - TRBV9 TGTGCCAGCAGCGTATCCTTTGGGGGAACTGAAGCTTTCTTT CASSVSFGGTEAFF
TRBJ2-1 - TRBD2 TRBV28 TGTGCCAGCAGGGGACTAGCGGGAGTCAATGAGCAGTTCTTC CASRGLAGVNEQFF
TRBJ2-7 - - TRBV20-1 TGCAGTGCTAGCGTAGAGGGCGGGATTTACGAGCAGTACTTC CSASVEGGIYEQYF
TRBJ2-7 - - TRBV28 TGTGCCAGCAGTTTAAGGGGTTTACCCTACGAGCAGTACTTC CASSLRGLPYEQYF
TRBJ1-5 - - TRBV29-1 TGCAGCGCTGCGTCGGACAGTAATCAGCCCCAGCATTTT CSAASDSNQPQHF
TRBJ2-1 - - TRBV30 TGTGCCTGGAGTGTGGCCTACAATGAGCAGTTCTTC CAWSVAYNEQFF
TRBJ2-1 - - TRBV29-1 TGCAGCGTTGACGGGGTTTTTGGGAATGAGCAGTTCTTC CSVDGVFGNEQFF
TRBJ2-5 - - TRBV7-9 TGTGCCAGCAGCTTCGTCGGGGATGGCCAAGAGACCCAGTACTTC CASSFVGDGQETQYF
TRBJ2-2 - TRBD2 TRBV29-1 TGCAGCGTTGAAGGGAGCGGGAGAGGTACCGGGGAGCTGTTTTTT CSVEGSGRGTGELFF
TRBJ2-3 - - TRBV6-2/TRBV6-3 TGTGCCAGCACCCGACTAGTCACAGATACGCAGTATTTT CASTRLVTDTQYF
TRBJ2-7 - - TRBV6-5 TGTGCCAGCAGTTACGCCGGGTACGAGCAGTACTTC CASSYAGYEQYF
TRBJ2-7 - TRBD2 TRBV29-1 TGCAGCGTTGAAATGAGACTAGCGACCCGCTACGAGCAGTACTTC CSVEMRLATRYEQYF
TRBJ2-6 - - TRBV5-1 TGCGCCAGCAGCCCGGGACCCGGAGGGGCCGGGGCCAACGTCCTGACTTTC CASSPGPGGAGANVLTF
TRBJ2-3 - - TRBV20-1 TGCAGTGCTCGGAACCCAGATACGCAGTATTTT CSARNPDTQYF
TRBJ2-1 once TRBD2 TRBV7-6 TGTGCCAGCAGCTTAGCGGGACTAGCGGACAATGAGCAGTTCTTC CASSLAGLADNEQFF